Shown below are 28 T cell receptor beta chains from a single sample sequenced in a study of cytomegalovirus exposure and HLA in healthy donors. 60 Vbeta and 13 Jbeta primers were used in PCR. Clones were read by immunoSEQ multiplex PCR, and TCRdb kept only the in-frame ones, dropping some. The sample lists roughly 150,000 clones, more than 80% seen once, with under 2% in the top ten. The sequencing sample was made of PBMCs. All receptors derive from a woman aged 18-29 years in good health and CMV-seronegative.

V and J are TRBV27 and TRBJ2-7; no definite D call. Germline V CDR1 and CDR2: MNHEY, SMNVEV (reference sequence). V dropped 3 bases and J dropped 4 bases, with 10 bases sitting between them. The CDR3 is made up of 13 amino acids. The CDR3 nucleotides are TGTGCCAGCAGTTTGAGAGCGAGTTACGAGCAGTACTTC. Translating it yields CASSLRASYEQYF.

The chain joins TRBV5-5 to TRBJ1-2; 9 nucleotides agree with TRBD1. The CDR3 length is 16 residues. Trimming removed 5 bases from V and 5 bases from J; junction bases left unmatched: 13. From germline, CDR1 is SGHKS and CDR2 YYEKEE (reference sequence). CDR3 coding DNA: TGTGCCAGCAGTCAAGATCCCGGGACAGGGCGATATGGCTACACCTTC. Its protein product is CASSQDPGTGRYGYTF.

The V gene is TRBV28, the J gene TRBJ2-7, with TRBD2 matching over 8 bases. Germline trimming cut 10 bases from V and 4 bases from J; bases unmatched to any gene: 12. The CDR3 is 14 amino acids. The germline gives CDR1 MDHEN, CDR2 SYDVKM. CDR3 nucleotides: TGTGCCACCCGGGCCGGGAGGGGGAGGTACGAGCAGTACTTC. Translation: CATRAGRGRYEQYF.

This chain's CDR3 is CASSLAAGERPNEQFF. The CDR3 nucleotides are TGTGCCAGCAGCTTAGCGGCGGGAGAGAGGCCCAATGAGCAGTTCTTC. The rearrangement uses TRBV7-9 and TRBJ2-1; 7 bases agree with TRBD2. CDR3 size: 16 residues. Germline loops: CDR1 SEHNR, CDR2 FQNEAQ (reference sequence). Losses at the gene ends were 0 bases for V and 6 bases for J; bases not matched to a gene: 8.

This chain connects TRBV10-3 to TRBJ2-7; maybe TRBD2 (6 bases). Trimming stripped 8 bases from V and 0 bases from J, with 8 bases between. The CDR3 is 12 amino acids. Per germline, CDR1 ENHRY and CDR2 SYGVKD. The chain's CDR3 is CAIAGPSYEQYF. For the CDR3, the DNA is TGTGCCATCGCGGGACCCTCCTACGAGCAGTACTTC.

This clone was detected only once. The chain recombines TRBV7-9 with TRBJ1-4; possibly TRBD1 for D (6 bases). Germline-derived CDR1 and CDR2 are SEHNR and FQNEAQ (reference sequence). The CDR3 is made up of 14 amino acids. Trimming removed 5 bases from V and 3 bases from J, with 10 bases in between. For the CDR3, the DNA is TGTGCCAGCAGCCGCTGGGGGCCTAATGAAAAACTGTTTTTT. Translating it yields CASSRWGPNEKLFF.

As regards this clone: The junction does not match germline at one end; this may be a read error. The genes are TRBV5-8 and TRBJ2-5; either TRBD1 or TRBD2 may supply D (5 bases each). The CDR3 is 15 residues long. Per germline, CDR1 SGHTS and CDR2 YDEGEE. The CDR3 region is CASTLGRGFTETQYF. CDR3 nucleotide sequence: TGTGCCAGCACCTTGGGACGAGGGTTTACAGAGACCCAGTACTTC.

The genes are TRBV7-3 and TRBJ1-1; 10 bases map to TRBD1. The J segment lost 8 bases and the V segment lost 5 bases, leaving 14 bases of the junction unmatched. CDR1 SGHTA and CDR2 FQGTGA come from the germline V gene. The CDR3 length is 16 residues. The CDR3 region is CASSHKAGTGAQEAFF. The DNA for the CDR3 is TGTGCCAGCAGCCACAAGGCCGGGACAGGGGCGCAAGAAGCTTTCTTT.

The J gene is TRBJ2-5, the V gene TRBV6-1; 7 positions agree with TRBD2. Germline V gives CDR1 MNHNS, CDR2 SASEGT. The V and J ends lost 7 bases and 5 bases, in that order; junction bases with no gene match: 7. There are 13 residues in the CDR3. CDR3 amino acids: CASKIAGGETQYF. Written as DNA, the CDR3 is TGTGCCAGCAAGATAGCGGGCGGGGAGACCCAGTACTTC.

As for this clone: Germline is not matched at one junction end, which may reflect a read error. The V and J genes are TRBV5-1 and TRBJ1-6, with unresolved D. The germline V gene encodes CDR1 SGHRS and CDR2 YFSETQ. CDR3 length: 12 amino acids. CDR3: CASSRQDSPFHF. In nucleotides, the CDR3 is TGCGCCAGCAGCCGACAAGATTCACCCTTCCACTTT. The complete variable domain, with remaining parts taken from reference TRBV5-1 and TRBJ1-6, reads KAGVTQTPRYLIKTRGQQVTLSCSPISGHRSVSWYQQTPGQGLQFLFEYFSETQRNKGNFPGRFSGRQFSNSRSEMNVSTLELGDSALYLCASSRQDSPFHFGNGTRLTVT.

The chain is built from TRBV4-1 and TRBJ2-7, with 10 bases identical to TRBD2. In germline, CDR1 is MGHRA, CDR2 YSYEKL. CDR3 length equals 18 residues. The V segment lost 3 bases and the J segment 6 bases; nucleotides outside the gene matches: 17. CDR3 nucleotides: TGCGCCAGCAGCCAGGGGGGCGTAGCGGGAGGTCGGGCGTCCGAGCAGTACTTC. Translation gives CASSQGGVAGGRASEQYF.

CDR3 residues: CASSFGGASQPQHF. DNA of the CDR3: TGTGCCAGCAGCTTCGGCGGGGCAAGTCAGCCCCAGCATTTT. The V call is TRBV7-9, the J call TRBJ1-5; tentative D call: TRBD1 (5 bases). Trimming removed 3 bases from V and 6 bases from J, with 12 bases in between. The germline V gene encodes CDR1 SEHNR and CDR2 FQNEAQ (reference sequence). The CDR3 loop spans 14 amino acids.

This chain links TRBV6-1 with TRBJ1-5; 7 nucleotides agree with TRBD1. V lost 4 bases and J lost 7; bases outside the gene matches: 13. Germline CDR1 reads MNHNS; CDR2 reads SASEGT. CDR3 length: 16 amino acids. Here the CDR3 reads CASSGGAGGLRQPQHF. Here the CDR3 DNA reads TGTGCCAGCAGTGGCGGGGCAGGGGGTCTTAGGCAGCCCCAGCATTTT.

The chain uses TRBV6-1 and TRBJ1-1, with TRBD1 matching 8 bases. The V and J ends lost 11 bases and 2 bases, in that order; junction bases with no gene match: 10. In germline, CDR1 is MNHNS, CDR2 SASEGT. This CDR3 contains 14 residues. Here the CDR3 DNA reads TGTGCCTCGGGACAGGTCCTGTATAACACTGAAGCTTTCTTT. It specifies CASGQVLYNTEAFF.

The rearrangement links TRBV2 to TRBJ1-5, with 10 bases fitting TRBD1. Unmatched junction bases numbered 10, after V lost 4 bases and J lost 7 bases. From germline, CDR1 is SNHLY and CDR2 FYNNEI. The CDR3 is 16 residues long. CDR3 sequence: CASSAPGQGKIQPQHF. The CDR3 bases are TGTGCCAGCAGTGCCCCGGGACAGGGGAAGATACAGCCCCAGCATTTT.

The chain links TRBV2 to TRBJ2-7; TRBD2 aligns across 10 bases. This CDR3 has 15 residues. Trimming removed 9 bases from V and 3 bases from J; junction bases left unmatched: 11. CDR1 SNHLY and CDR2 FYNNEI come from the germline V gene. The CDR3 region is CASAPSGSYDYEQYF. The DNA for the CDR3 is TGTGCCAGTGCTCCTAGCGGGAGCTACGACTACGAGCAGTACTTC.

In its sample, this clone was seen a few times. The V and J genes are TRBV25-1 and TRBJ2-5; TRBD1 aligns across 7 bases. The CDR3 is 16 amino acids. Germline assignment: CDR1 MGHDK and CDR2 SYGVNS. V shed 3 bases and J 2 bases; nucleotides not matched to a gene: 9. The CDR3 spells CASSDKRQGAQETQYF. In DNA, the CDR3 is TGTGCCAGCAGTGACAAGAGACAGGGTGCGCAAGAGACCCAGTACTTC.

V gene TRBV25-1 combines with J gene TRBJ2-2, with D unresolved. Germline V CDR1 and CDR2: MGHDK, SYGVNS. V lost 3 bases to trimming and J lost 0 bases, with 14 bases between them. The CDR3 contains 17 residues. CDR3 sequence: CASSDTPVMANTGELFF. The DNA for the CDR3 is TGTGCCAGCAGTGATACGCCAGTCATGGCGAACACCGGGGAGCTGTTTTTT.

The V gene is TRBV27, the J gene TRBJ1-5, with 8 positions matching TRBD1. The germline gives CDR1 MNHEY, CDR2 SMNVEV (reference sequence). CDR3 length equals 14 residues. Trimming removed 3 bases from V and 6 bases from J; junction bases left unmatched: 4. CDR3 region: CASSFTGGTQPQHF. CDR3 nucleotide sequence: TGTGCCAGCAGTTTTACAGGGGGGACTCAGCCCCAGCATTTT.

About this clone: In the same sample, other DNA sequences code for this CDR3. The CDR3 is CSARSSNEQFF. The CDR3 coding sequence is TGCAGTGCTAGAAGCTCCAATGAGCAGTTCTTC. This chain uses TRBV20-1 with TRBJ2-1; D ambiguous. V shed 2 bases and J shed 6 bases, with 5 bases lying between them. There are 11 residues in the CDR3. Germline CDR1 reads DFQATT; CDR2 reads SNEGSKA (reference sequence).

The chain is built from TRBV7-9 and TRBJ2-7, with a weak D call TRBD1 (6 bases). The germline V gene has CDR1 SEHNR and CDR2 FQNEAQ (reference sequence). Trimming shortened V by 5 bases and J by 6 bases, and 20 bases separated the two germline ends. This CDR3 comprises 15 residues. The CDR3 sequence: CASSARTGYDSEQYF. CDR3 nucleotide sequence: TGTGCCAGCAGCGCGCGAACAGGGTATGATAGCGAGCAGTACTTC.

A word on this clone: The germline gene is not matched at one end of the junction; a read error may be the cause. J is TRBJ2-5 and V is TRBV7-9; D may be TRBD2 (6 bases). The CDR3 consists of 17 residues. Germline V gene data show CDR1 as SEHNR and CDR2 as FQNEAQ (reference sequence). CDR3 bases: TGTTCCAGCAGCTTAGCCTTCTTGCGGGGTGGGCAAGAGACCCAGTACTTC. Encoded protein: CSSSLAFLRGGQETQYF.

This chain connects TRBV7-6 to TRBJ2-2, with D perhaps TRBD1 (5 bases). Germline CDR1 reads SGHVS; CDR2 reads FNYEAQ. V lost 5 bases to trimming and J lost 6 bases, with 19 bases between them. The CDR3 has 16 amino acids. The CDR3 here is CASSLAQGMDAGELFF. CDR3 nucleotides: TGTGCCAGCAGCCTCGCGCAGGGAATGGACGCCGGGGAGCTGTTTTTT.

This chain joins TRBV28 and TRBJ1-3; no definite D call. The CDR3 length is 15 residues. V was pared by 2 bases and J by 2 bases, with 10 bases between. Germline CDR1 is MDHEN and CDR2 is SYDVKM. CDR3 sequence: CASSLPSKPGNTIYF. DNA of the CDR3: TGTGCCAGCAGTTTACCCAGTAAACCTGGAAACACCATATATTTT.

The rearrangement uses TRBV2 and TRBJ1-1, with D possibly being TRBD1 (5 bases). The germline V gene encodes CDR1 SNHLY and CDR2 FYNNEI. This CDR3 comprises 14 residues. Trimming removed 7 bases from V and 1 base from J, with 13 bases in between. The CDR3 here is CASKAETGNTEAFF. In DNA, the CDR3 is TGTGCCAGCAAGGCGGAAACAGGGAACACTGAAGCTTTCTTT.

The V gene is TRBV5-6, the J gene TRBJ1-1; TRBD1 might be the D (5 bases). With 0 bases removed from V and 3 bases from J, the gap between germline ends came to 15 bases. Germline CDR1 SGHDT, CDR2 YYEEEE. CDR3 length: 16 amino acids. The CDR3 DNA reads as TGTGCCAGCAGCTTGGGCGGGGGGTTCAGGGACACTGAAGCTTTCTTT. It translates to CASSLGGGFRDTEAFF.

Details on this clone: At the DNA level, this CDR3 is encoded by other sequences in the same sample as well. This chain links TRBV7-2 with TRBJ2-7; D call uncertain. The germline V gene encodes CDR1 SGHTA and CDR2 FQGNSA. The V end lost 4 bases, the J end lost 0 bases, and 13 bases lay between the germline ends. This CDR3 comprises 15 residues. The CDR3 protein is CASSSRQLFSYEQYF. The CDR3 DNA sequence: TGTGCCAGCAGCTCGCGCCAACTTTTCTCCTACGAGCAGTACTTC.

The chain recombines TRBV5-4 with TRBJ2-3, with D possibly matching TRBD2 (6 bases). The length of the CDR3 is 14 residues. Germline loops: CDR1 SGHNT, CDR2 YYREEE (reference sequence). Trimming shortened V by 4 bases and J by 1 base, and 10 bases separated the two germline ends. The CDR3 bases are TGTGCCAGCAGCCGAGGAGGGGGCACAGATACGCAGTATTTT. Amino acid sequence: CASSRGGGTDTQYF.